This paragraph reports one TCR beta chain. The data belong to a study of blood T cell repertoires in COVID-19. Background on the study: There were acute and convalescent COVID-19 samples, and they came from the United States, Italy and Spain. The analysed material was cDNA or gDNA that came from T cells, B-cell-depleted T cells, or PBMCs.

Assay used: immunoSEQ multiplex PCR; TCRdb lists only in-frame clones, some missing. Among 250,000 or so clones listed, around 90% were seen once. The J segment lost 1 base and the V segment lost 6 bases, leaving 7 bases of the junction unmatched. Germline V gene sequence: CDR1 SGHAT, CDR2 FQNNGV. The CDR3 is 15 residues long. The gene calls are TRBV11-2 and TRBJ2-3, with 7 bases that match TRBD1. The specimen sequenced was peripheral blood. The receptor was derived from an older woman with COVID-19, enrolled during active disease. DNA for the CDR3: TGTGCCAGCAGTCTACAGGGGATCCGCACAGATACGCAGTATTTT. Encoded protein: CASSLQGIRTDTQYF.